These 29 T cell receptor beta chains came from one sample sequenced in a study of blood T cell repertoires in COVID-19. The repertoire was sequenced with immunoSEQ multiplex PCR; TCRdb's copy has only in-frame clones and lacks some. The sample shows about 130,000 clones, roughly 83% of them seen only once. Sequencing input: peripheral blood. Every receptor here comes from a woman older than 75 with acute or convalescent COVID-19.

CDR3: CATSDFRGTEAFF. The DNA for the CDR3 is TGTGCCACCAGTGATTTCCGGGGCACTGAAGCTTTCTTT. The chain recombines TRBV24-1 with TRBJ1-1; D call uncertain. The CDR3 loop spans 13 amino acids. Trimming removed 1 base from V and 4 bases from J, with 6 bases in between. Germline lookup yields CDR1 KGHDR and CDR2 SFDVKD.

This clone has more than one count but fewer than ten. The chain recombines TRBV28 with TRBJ1-2, with 7 bases aligning to TRBD1. Looked up from germline, CDR1 is MDHEN and CDR2 is SYDVKM. The CDR3 is 16 amino acids. With 4 bases clipped from V and 2 bases from J, the junction kept 10 bases outside the gene matches. This CDR3 is CASSSPGQATNYGYTF. The CDR3 DNA reads TGTGCCAGCAGTTCACCCGGACAGGCGACCAACTATGGCTACACCTTC.

The rearrangement uses TRBV5-5 and TRBJ1-1; TRBD1 aligns across 8 bases. Trimming at V came to 4 bases and at J to 4 bases, leaving 3 bases not matched to a gene. CDR3 length: 13 amino acids. The germline gives CDR1 SGHKS, CDR2 YYEKEE (reference sequence). The CDR3 region is CASSRTGITEAFF. The CDR3 nucleotides are TGTGCCAGCAGCCGGACAGGGATCACTGAAGCTTTCTTT.

This chain joins TRBV10-3 and TRBJ2-7; 9 nucleotides match TRBD1. The germline gives CDR1 ENHRY, CDR2 SYGVKD. V lost 4 bases to trimming and J lost 6 bases; unmatched junction nucleotides: 7. The CDR3 has 14 residues. The CDR3 is CAISGQGGMFEQYF. CDR3 DNA: TGTGCCATCAGTGGACAGGGGGGAATGTTCGAGCAGTACTTC.

This chain joins TRBV4-2 and TRBJ1-1; no reliable D call. The V gene lost 4 bases and the J gene lost 4 bases, with 10 bases spanning the gap. Germline V gene lookup returns CDR1 LGHNA and CDR2 YNFKEQ. This CDR3 has 13 residues. The CDR3 loop reads CASSPPRGTEAFF. The CDR3 DNA reads as TGTGCCAGCAGCCCTCCCCGGGGCACTGAAGCTTTCTTT.

The J gene is TRBJ1-2, the V gene TRBV5-1, with TRBD1 matching over 12 bases. J was trimmed by 4 bases and V by 4 bases; bases with no gene match: 5. CDR1 SGHRS and CDR2 YFSETQ come from the germline V gene. This CDR3 comprises 15 residues. Here the CDR3 reads CASSRGQGAFYGYTF. The CDR3 DNA reads TGCGCCAGCAGCAGGGGACAGGGGGCCTTCTATGGCTACACCTTC.

The chain joins TRBV7-2 to TRBJ2-3, with D possibly matching TRBD2 (6 bases). Trimming removed 5 bases from V and 1 base from J, with 13 bases in between. CDR3 length: 15 amino acids. From germline, CDR1 is SGHTA and CDR2 FQGNSA. CDR3 bases: TGTGCCAGCAGCACGCGGACTATCGGCACAGATACGCAGTATTTT. Translated: CASSTRTIGTDTQYF.

The chain uses TRBV6-2 or TRBV6-3 and TRBJ1-6; no clear D gene. The CDR3 is made up of 13 amino acids. Trimming took 2 bases from V and 11 from J, leaving 10 bases between them. CDR1 is MNHEY and CDR2 is SVGEGT in the germline V gene. The CDR3 reads CASSYRWEPPLHF. Here the CDR3 DNA reads TGTGCCAGCAGTTACCGGTGGGAGCCACCCCTCCACTTT.

The chain is built from TRBV24-1 and TRBJ2-3; 9 bases line up with TRBD1. The CDR3 consists of 14 residues. V dropped 10 bases and J dropped 4; count of bases not matched to a gene: 8. Germline V lookup: CDR1 KGHDR, CDR2 SFDVKD. DNA of the CDR3: TGTGCCACGTCAGACAGGGGGATGGCAGATACGCAGTATTTT. It codes for CATSDRGMADTQYF.

The genes are TRBV14 and TRBJ1-6; no firm D call. The germline V gene encodes CDR1 SGHDN and CDR2 FVKESK. V was shortened by 1 base and J by 0 bases, with 10 bases between the two germline ends. CDR3 size: 17 residues. The CDR3 DNA is TGTGCCAGCAGCCAAGGCAGAGGCAGCTCCTATAATTCACCCCTCCACTTT. Its protein product is CASSQGRGSSYNSPLHF.

The rearrangement joins TRBV7-3 to TRBJ1-6; D is undetermined. With 5 bases removed from V and 7 bases from J, the gap between germline ends came to 12 bases. This CDR3 region has 14 residues. The germline V gene encodes CDR1 SGHTA and CDR2 FQGTGA. The CDR3 loop reads CASSETGYNSPLHF. DNA for the CDR3: TGTGCCAGCAGCGAGACGGGTTACAATTCACCCCTCCACTTT.

The CDR3 bases are TGTGCCAGCAGTGAATCCAGGACAGGGTACTATGGCTACACCTTC. It specifies CASSESRTGYYGYTF. The J gene is TRBJ1-2, the V gene TRBV2; the match to TRBD1 covers 8 bases. The trim removed 2 bases at V and 3 bases at J, leaving 5 bases unmatched. The CDR3 is made up of 15 amino acids. The germline CDR1 and CDR2 sequences are SNHLY and FYNNEI.

The rearrangement links TRBV18 to TRBJ2-5; D is perhaps TRBD1 (6 bases). The V gene lost 4 bases and the J gene lost 5 bases, with 8 bases spanning the gap. The CDR3 consists of 12 residues. Germline V gene sequence: CDR1 KGHSH, CDR2 LQKENI. CDR3 nucleotide sequence: TGTGCCAGCTCACGGGGGCAGGAGACCCAGTACTTC. Translation gives CASSRGQETQYF.

The gene calls are TRBV10-3 and TRBJ2-5; a possible D gene is TRBD2 (7 bases). CDR1 ENHRY and CDR2 SYGVKD come from the germline V gene. The CDR3 covers 16 residues. The V end was cut by 10 bases, the J end by 5 bases, with 26 bases between. CDR3 DNA sequence: TGTGCCACCCTTCAGGTTGGGGGGGCGCGGGGGGAGACCCAGTACTTC. Its protein product is CATLQVGGARGETQYF.

The CDR3 DNA sequence: TGCGCCAGCAGCCCTTCGGTTATCAACGGGTGGATCTATGGCTACACCTTC. It translates to CASSPSVINGWIYGYTF. The chain has TRBV4-1 and TRBJ1-2; no definite D call. V was pared by 4 bases and J by 4 bases, with 22 bases between. This CDR3 comprises 17 residues. Germline V gene lookup returns CDR1 MGHRA and CDR2 YSYEKL.

V and J are TRBV7-3 and TRBJ1-2, with TRBD1 matching 7 bases. Germline CDR1 SGHTA, CDR2 FQGTGA. The V gene end was trimmed by 5 bases and the J gene end by 0 bases; junction bases not matched to a gene: 6. The CDR3 contains 15 residues. CDR3 in DNA: TGTGCCAGCAGCCCAGACAGGGATTCTAACTATGGCTACACCTTC. Its translation: CASSPDRDSNYGYTF.

J is TRBJ2-6 and V is TRBV2; possibly TRBD1 for D (6 bases). CDR1 and CDR2 (germline): SNHLY, FYNNEI. This CDR3 has 19 residues. Trimming took 4 bases from V and 0 from J, leaving 19 bases between them. CDR3 DNA sequence: TGTGCCAGCAGTGGACCCTTTCGACAGGCCTACTCTGGGGCCAACGTCCTGACTTTC. This encodes CASSGPFRQAYSGANVLTF.

This chain joins TRBV7-8 and TRBJ1-1; D is perhaps TRBD1 (6 bases). V lost 5 bases, J lost 6 bases, and 13 bases lay in between. Germline CDR1 reads SGHVS; CDR2 reads FQNEAQ. The CDR3 totals 13 residues. CDR3 protein: CASSARGGSEAFF. In DNA form, the CDR3 reads TGTGCCAGCAGCGCGAGGGGGGGTTCTGAAGCTTTCTTT.

This chain uses TRBV25-1 with TRBJ1-1, with D maybe TRBD1 (6 bases). V gave up 6 bases and J gave up 11 bases, with 22 bases separating them. Germline CDR1 reads MGHDK; CDR2 reads SYGVNS. The CDR3 runs 14 residues. CDR3 sequence (DNA): TGTGCCAGCAGCGAAGACAGGCAGGGGATTGGGGCTTTCTTT. Amino acid sequence: CASSEDRQGIGAFF.

The chain couples TRBV11-2 to TRBJ2-7, with D possibly being TRBD2 (5 bases). The germline V gene encodes CDR1 SGHAT and CDR2 FQNNGV. V lost 5 bases, J lost 7 bases, and 12 bases lay in between. The CDR3 consists of 12 residues. CDR3 in DNA: TGTGCCAGCAGCAGGCTCCCGGGAGAGCAGTACTTC. It translates to CASSRLPGEQYF.

This clone was counted once. The chain links TRBV2 to TRBJ2-3, with D tentatively TRBD1 (5 bases). The length of the CDR3 is 14 residues. V was clipped by 4 bases and J by 0 bases, with 8 bases between them. The germline gives CDR1 SNHLY, CDR2 FYNNEI. The chain's CDR3 is CASSVGVSTDTQYF. The CDR3 DNA is TGTGCCAGCAGTGTAGGGGTAAGCACAGATACGCAGTATTTT.

This clone occurred a few times. The genes are TRBV19 and TRBJ1-4; TRBD1 matches 7 bases. V trimming: 5 bases; J trimming: 5 bases; junction bases outside the gene matches: 8. The germline V gene has CDR1 LNHDA and CDR2 SQIVND (reference sequence). This CDR3 has 15 amino acids. The CDR3 loop is CASSHRDSLNEKLFF. CDR3 nucleotide sequence: TGTGCCAGTAGTCACCGGGACAGCCTAAATGAAAAACTGTTTTTT.

This chain uses TRBV5-1 with TRBJ2-7; 10 bases fit TRBD2. V shed 5 bases and J 3 bases; nucleotides not matched to a gene: 5. Looked up from germline, CDR1 is SGHRS and CDR2 is YFSETQ. The CDR3 is 14 amino acids. The CDR3 loop reads CASRRTSGDYEQYF. In DNA form, the CDR3 reads TGCGCCAGCAGACGGACTAGCGGAGACTACGAGCAGTACTTC.

This rearrangement joins TRBV7-9 to TRBJ2-5, with D perhaps TRBD2 (5 bases). The DNA end lines up better with TRBJ2-7; the J call may be wrong. Per germline, CDR1 SEHNR and CDR2 FQNEAQ (reference sequence). CDR3 length: 14 residues. The chain's CDR3 is CASSGGTSTYEQYF. DNA of the CDR3: TGTGCCAGCAGTGGAGGTACGTCGACCTACGAGCAGTACTTC.

This clone has a single count. The chain uses TRBV10-3 and TRBJ1-1, with unresolved D. The CDR3 contains 14 residues. V lost 4 bases and J 1 base, leaving 10 bases between the germline ends. Germline V gene sequence: CDR1 ENHRY, CDR2 SYGVKD. CDR3 bases: TGTGCCATCAGTGGGACTCAGGAGAACACTGAAGCTTTCTTT. The encoded protein is CAISGTQENTEAFF.

This chain links TRBV6-1 with TRBJ1-2; a weak D match, TRBD1 (6 bases). There are 14 residues in the CDR3. Trimming took 2 bases from V and 8 from J, leaving 15 bases between them. The germline V gene has CDR1 MNHNS and CDR2 SASEGT. CDR3: CASSELRQAGGYTF. As DNA, the CDR3 is TGTGCCAGCAGTGAACTAAGACAGGCTGGAGGCTACACCTTC.

The CDR3 nucleotides are TGTGCCAGCAGCGATCTACAGGGGCCTAATGAAAAACTGTTTTTT. Protein product: CASSDLQGPNEKLFF. V gene TRBV7-8 combines with J gene TRBJ1-4; 7 nucleotides line up with TRBD1. The germline V gene has CDR1 SGHVS and CDR2 FQNEAQ. The V gene end was trimmed by 5 bases and the J gene end by 3 bases; junction bases not matched to a gene: 6. The CDR3 contains 15 residues.

This clone was seen a handful of times. The CDR3 loop reads CASSSGQGYGYTF. CDR3 DNA: TGTGCCAGCAGCTCGGGACAGGGGTATGGCTACACCTTC. The J gene is TRBJ1-2, the V gene TRBV7-3, with 10 nucleotides matching TRBD1. The germline V gene has CDR1 SGHTA and CDR2 FQGTGA. The CDR3 is made up of 13 amino acids. V dropped 4 bases and J dropped 5; count of bases not matched to a gene: 1.

The rearrangement uses TRBV21-1 and TRBJ1-6; the table's D gene call, TRBD1, was not cross checked with the DNA. TRBV21-1 is described as a pseudogene. The CDR3 has 18 amino acids. The CDR3 DNA sequence: TGTGCCAGCATCACGGAGTGGACAGGGCCTCGGAAAAGAGCTGCCCTCCACTTT. Amino acid sequence: CASITEWTGPRKRAALHF.